These 16 T cell receptor beta chains share one sample of origin, sequenced in a study of beta chain features in type 1 diabetes. The authors reverse transcribed all of the isolated RNA, so sequencing captured expressed TCRB transcripts. Repertoires were generated with immunoSEQ multiplex PCR, while TCRdb's copy carries only in-frame clones and drops some. The table records roughly 170,000 clones, about 13% of them present only once. Sequences were obtained from central memory CD4+ T cells from blood. These receptors were obtained from a woman under 30 in good health.

This clone has more than one count but fewer than ten. The chain is built from TRBV5-1 and TRBJ1-1, with D perhaps TRBD1 (6 bases). The V gene lost 2 bases and the J gene lost 1 base, with 12 bases spanning the gap. CDR3 length: 15 amino acids. The germline gives CDR1 SGHRS, CDR2 YFSETQ. For the CDR3, the DNA is TGCGCCAGCAGCTTCCGGACGGACAGGAACACTGAAGCTTTCTTT. It yields the protein CASSFRTDRNTEAFF.

This clone appeared a few times. The chain uses TRBV9 and TRBJ2-2, with D perhaps TRBD1 (5 bases). Germline CDR1 is SGDLS and CDR2 is YYNGEE. The CDR3 has 14 residues. V was clipped by 7 bases and J by 6 bases, with 16 bases between them. Here the CDR3 reads CASATRVGAGELFF. CDR3 DNA sequence: TGTGCCAGCGCTACCCGGGTAGGGGCCGGGGAGCTGTTTTTT.

This clone was counted only a few times. This chain links TRBV5-6 with TRBJ1-4; 10 positions agree with TRBD1. Germline V gene sequence: CDR1 SGHDT, CDR2 YYEEEE. With V trimmed by 4 bases and J by 8 bases, 8 bases remained unmatched. The length of the CDR3 is 15 residues. CDR3: CASSTQTGGGEKLFF. The CDR3 DNA reads TGTGCCAGCAGCACCCAGACAGGGGGCGGCGAAAAACTGTTTTTT.

The V and J genes are TRBV5-6 and TRBJ1-1; the match to TRBD1 covers 8 bases. V shed 0 bases, J shed 6 bases, and the junction held 7 bases outside the gene matches. In germline, CDR1 is SGHDT, CDR2 YYEEEE. The CDR3 consists of 15 residues. CDR3: CASSLGQGMVAEAFF. The CDR3, as DNA: TGTGCCAGCAGCTTGGGACAGGGGATGGTGGCTGAAGCTTTCTTT. Full variable domain (missing parts from reference TRBV5-6 and TRBJ1-1): DAGVTQSPTHLIKTRGQQVTLRCSPKSGHDTVSWYQQALGQGPQFIFQYYEEEERQRGNFPDRFSGHQFPNYSSELNVNALLLGDSALYLCASSLGQGMVAEAFFGQGTRLTVV.

This clone was observed a handful of times. The CDR3 nucleotides are TGCAGTGCAGACGGGACCGGGGAGCTGTTTTTT. Translated: CSADGTGELFF. The chain links TRBV20-1 to TRBJ2-2, with D unresolved. V lost 6 bases and J 5 bases, leaving 7 bases between the germline ends. CDR1 is DFQATT and CDR2 is SNEGSKA in the germline V gene (reference sequence). The CDR3 has 11 amino acids.

Only a few counts were recorded for this clone. The chain has TRBV30 and TRBJ2-2; 7 nucleotides agree with TRBD1. V lost 2 bases and J lost 9; bases outside the gene matches: 6. Germline V gives CDR1 GTSNPN, CDR2 SVGIG (reference sequence). CDR3 length: 13 amino acids. The CDR3 protein is CAWSKGGPRELFF. Here the CDR3 DNA reads TGTGCCTGGAGTAAAGGGGGCCCGAGGGAGCTGTTTTTT.

This clone was observed a few times. This sequence joins TRBV7-9 and TRBJ1-1; D unclear. Germline V lookup: CDR1 SEHNR, CDR2 FQNEAQ (reference sequence). This CDR3 is 14 amino acids long. V lost 1 base and J 1 base, leaving 7 bases between the germline ends. CDR3 nucleotide sequence: TGTGCCAGCAGCTTAGAACAGCCGAACACTGAAGCTTTCTTT. Its translation is CASSLEQPNTEAFF.

The rearrangement uses TRBV4-1 and TRBJ2-1; TRBD1 matches 7 bases. The CDR3 has 16 residues. Trimming cost V 3 bases and J 1 base; bases outside gene matches: 6. The V gene's germline CDR1 is MGHRA and CDR2 YSYEKL. The CDR3 coding sequence is TGCGCCAGCAGCCAGGGCTGGACAGGATCCTACAATGAGCAGTTCTTC. Its protein product is CASSQGWTGSYNEQFF.

V usage is TRBV5-6 and J usage is TRBJ2-4; the D gene is possibly TRBD1 (5 bases). This CDR3 has 17 residues. V was pared by 2 bases and J by 1 base, with 16 bases between. Germline CDR1 SGHDT, CDR2 YYEEEE. The CDR3 spells CASSLTAAGYAKNIQYF. As DNA, the CDR3 is TGTGCCAGCAGCTTAACCGCGGCAGGGTACGCCAAAAACATTCAGTACTTC. The full variable domain, with the rest looked up from reference TRBV5-6 and TRBJ2-4, is DAGVTQSPTHLIKTRGQQVTLRCSPKSGHDTVSWYQQALGQGPQFIFQYYEEEERQRGNFPDRFSGHQFPNYSSELNVNALLLGDSALYLCASSLTAAGYAKNIQYFGAGTRLSVL.

CDR3: CASSQTSVNTGELFF. The DNA of the CDR3 is TGCGCCAGCAGCCAGACTTCTGTGAACACCGGGGAGCTGTTTTTT. The chain joins TRBV5-1 to TRBJ2-2; D not certain. Trimming removed 4 bases at V and 1 base at J, with 11 bases between. In germline, CDR1 is SGHRS, CDR2 YFSETQ. CDR3 size: 15 residues.

This chain links TRBV7-2 with TRBJ2-7; 12 positions agree with TRBD2. The CDR3 is 16 amino acids. Germline loops: CDR1 SGHTA, CDR2 FQGNSA. V trimming: 4 bases; J trimming: 2 bases; junction bases outside the gene matches: 6. CDR3 amino acids: CASSSGLAGQTYEQYF. The DNA of the CDR3 is TGTGCCAGCAGCTCCGGACTAGCGGGACAAACCTACGAGCAGTACTTC.

The CDR3 DNA sequence: TGTGCCAGCTCGGAGGGGACAGTCAGCTCCTACGAGCAGTACTTC. Amino acid sequence: CASSEGTVSSYEQYF. J is TRBJ2-7 and V is TRBV18; TRBD1 is a possible D gene (7 bases). V was cut by 6 bases and J by 0 bases, with 15 bases left in between. The germline gives CDR1 KGHSH, CDR2 LQKENI. The CDR3 has 15 residues.

A few counts support this clone. The gene calls are TRBV30 and TRBJ1-5; D is uncertain. Trimming stripped 2 bases from V and 0 bases from J, with 5 bases between. The CDR3 contains 13 residues. The germline CDR1 and CDR2 sequences are GTSNPN and SVGIG (reference sequence). CDR3 in DNA: TGTGCCTGGAGTCCAGGTAGCAATCAGCCCCAGCATTTT. It encodes CAWSPGSNQPQHF.

This clone was seen only a few times. V is TRBV29-1 and J is TRBJ1-2, with D hard to call. This CDR3 has 13 residues. The germline V gene encodes CDR1 SQVTM and CDR2 ANQGSEA. V gave up 0 bases and J gave up 1 base, with 6 bases separating them. The CDR3 region has the DNA TGCAGCGTTGAAGATGCGGGTAACTATGGCTACACCTTC. It codes for CSVEDAGNYGYTF.

CDR3 nucleotides: TGCGCCAGCAGCCAGTTTCTATCCGGGGAGCTGTTTTTT. Its protein is CASSQFLSGELFF. The chain is built from TRBV4-1 and TRBJ2-2; D is unresolved. V dropped 3 bases and J dropped 6 bases, with 8 bases sitting between them. Germline V gene data show CDR1 as MGHRA and CDR2 as YSYEKL. The length of the CDR3 is 13 residues.

The genes are TRBV2 and TRBJ2-1, with D unresolved. Germline CDR1 reads SNHLY; CDR2 reads FYNNEI. The V end was cut by 7 bases, the J end by 2 bases, with 9 bases between. This CDR3 has 13 residues. CDR3 residues: CASKEATYNEQFF. The CDR3 coding sequence is TGTGCCAGCAAGGAAGCTACCTACAATGAGCAGTTCTTC.